This note documents a single T cell receptor (beta chain) sequence. The data originate from a study of blood T cell repertoires in COVID-19. CDR1 LNHDA and CDR2 SQIVND come from the germline V gene (reference sequence). V shed 2 bases and J shed 7 bases, with 11 bases lying between them. The CDR3 runs to 13 residues. Cohort 3 recovered donors had two negative PCRs, clearance, or symptom resolution. Authors' methods: Reference gene primers were amplified, and this amplification served to estimate nucleated cell counts. TCRdb keeps only in-frame clones here, not all; method: immunoSEQ multiplex PCR. The V and J calls and the clone size are those of that table, but D and trimming were determined from the DNA. The table records 150,000 to 200,000 clones, around 81% of them present only once.

The sample was PBMCs or T cells enriched from blood (not recorded which). The chain joins TRBV19 to TRBJ1-1; tentative D call: TRBD1 (5 bases). The receptor was derived from a man aged 40-49 years who had recovered from COVID-19. As DNA, the CDR3 is TGTGCCAGTAGTATACAGGGCTTGGGTGAAGCTTTCTTT. Its translation: CASSIQGLGEAFF.